Sequencing of this TCR beta chain was carried out in a study of shared clonotypes between healthy human individuals. CD45RO-negative, CCR7-positively selected cells formed the naive CD8 fraction, excluding terminally differentiated effector memory CD45RA+ cells. The CDR3 consists of 13 residues. The germline V gene has CDR1 SQVTM and CDR2 ANQGSEA. Authors' methods: With immunoSEQ giving junction-only sequences and no quality scores, filtering differed. Data came from immunoSEQ multiplex PCR; TCRdb stores just in-frame clones and leaves some out. From that table come the V and J calls and clone size; the DNA was used to work out D and trimming. The table records hundreds of thousands of clones, roughly 95% of them present only once.

The origin of this receptor is a woman aged 25 to 39 in good health. Material for sequencing was naive CD8+ T cells sorted from blood. The chain combines TRBV29-1 with TRBJ2-5, with a tentative D call TRBD2 (6 bases). The J call is in doubt because the DNA end fits TRBJ2-7 better. The CDR3 DNA reads as TGCAGCGTCCCGGGAGATGCAATCCACGAGCAGTACTTC. Translated, it gives CSVPGDAIHEQYF.